This passage covers 19 T cell receptor beta chains from one sample sequenced in a study of shared clonotypes between healthy human individuals. Produced via immunoSEQ multiplex PCR; TCRdb's table is partial and in-frame only. The table includes approximately 2.1 million clones, 80% to 95% detected once. The sample taken for sequencing was naive CD4+ T cells from PBMCs. Subset meaning: CD45RA+ positively selected. The receptor source for this set is a man aged 18 to 30 in good health. Some clones in this sample may be carry-over from other donors' samples.

Note on this clone: Relative to the germline gene, one junction end is altered; a read error may explain this. The J gene is TRBJ1-2, the V gene TRBV29-1; D remains ambiguous. The germline gives CDR1 SQVTM, CDR2 ANQGSEA. The CDR3 is 12 residues long. The CDR3 sequence: CSVEEGQQLCAF. The CDR3 coding sequence is TGCAGCGTTGAAGAAGGGCAGCAGCTTTGCGCCTTC.

This clone was counted once. This chain connects TRBV6-4 to TRBJ2-7; D is tentatively TRBD1 or TRBD2 (5 bases each). Per the germline V gene, CDR1 is MRHNA and CDR2 is SNTAGT. V was shortened by 6 bases and J by 6 bases, with 15 bases between the two germline ends. The CDR3 covers 13 residues. CDR3 region: CASSTEPGREQYF. The CDR3 DNA is TGTGCCAGCAGCACCGAGCCGGGGCGCGAGCAGTACTTC.

The CDR3 coding sequence is TGTGCCAGCAAACCTTATAGCAATCAGCCCCAGCATTTT. Amino acid sequence: CASKPYSNQPQHF. This sequence joins TRBV28 and TRBJ1-5; no clear D. CDR1 is MDHEN, CDR2 SYDVKM, per germline. The CDR3 contains 13 residues. The ends were cut back, 7 bases at V and 0 bases at J, with 7 bases in the middle.

The J gene is TRBJ1-1, the V gene TRBV4-1, with a tentative D call TRBD1 (6 bases). Deletions cut 3 bases from V and 3 bases from J, with 14 bases between. Germline lookup yields CDR1 MGHRA and CDR2 YSYEKL. The CDR3 consists of 15 residues. In DNA form, the CDR3 reads TGCGCCAGCAGCCAGGTACAGGGTGGGGACACTGAAGCTTTCTTT. Translated: CASSQVQGGDTEAFF.

This clone was counted once. The chain links TRBV7-3 to TRBJ2-2, with TRBD2 matching 8 bases. V was clipped by 2 bases and J by 6 bases; unmatched bases: 8. Germline CDR1 and CDR2: SGHTA and FQGTGA. This CDR3 has 16 residues. The CDR3 nucleotides read TGTGCCAGCAGCTTATTTAGCGGGATAATAGCCGGGGAGCTGTTTTTT. Translating it yields CASSLFSGIIAGELFF.

This rearrangement joins TRBV7-9 to TRBJ2-5, with 10 nucleotides matching TRBD2. CDR1 SEHNR and CDR2 FQNEAQ come from the germline V gene (reference sequence). The CDR3 runs to 17 residues. V shed 1 base and J 5 bases; nucleotides not matched to a gene: 10. DNA of the CDR3: TGTGCCAGCAGCTTAGGGTTGGCTAGCGGGAGTCCGGAGACCCAGTACTTC. It encodes CASSLGLASGSPETQYF. Supplemented by reference TRBV7-9 and TRBJ2-5, the full variable domain reads DTGVSQNPRHKITKRGQNVTFRCDPISEHNRLYWYRQTLGQGPEFLTYFQNEAQLEKSRLLSDRFSAERPKGSFSTLEIQRTEQGDSAMYLCASSLGLASGSPETQYFGPGTRLLVL.

The chain uses TRBV29-1 and TRBJ1-1; D is ambiguous. V dropped 8 bases and J dropped 0 bases, with 16 bases sitting between them. This CDR3 comprises 14 residues. Per germline, CDR1 SQVTM and CDR2 ANQGSEA. The CDR3, as DNA: TGCAGCACACGCAGCAACGTCATGAACACTGAAGCTTTCTTT. It codes for CSTRSNVMNTEAFF.

V is TRBV28 and J is TRBJ2-2, with 10 bases fitting TRBD1. CDR1 MDHEN and CDR2 SYDVKM come from the germline V gene. V gave up 4 bases and J gave up 4 bases; unmatched junction bases: 6. The CDR3 totals 16 residues. CDR3 in DNA: TGTGCCAGCAGTTATACGGGACAGGGGCGCACCGGGGAGCTGTTTTTT. It translates to CASSYTGQGRTGELFF.

The chain is built from TRBV7-2 and TRBJ1-2; 7 bases agree with TRBD1. Trimming cost V 1 base and J 2 bases; bases outside gene matches: 4. CDR1 is SGHTA and CDR2 is FQGNSA in the germline V gene. The CDR3 sequence is 15 residues long. The CDR3 here is CASSLGQGGNYGYTF. CDR3 DNA sequence: TGTGCCAGCAGCTTAGGACAGGGAGGAAACTATGGCTACACCTTC. The whole variable domain, filled in from reference TRBV7-2 and TRBJ1-2, reads GAGVSQSPSNKVTEKGKDVELRCDPISGHTALYWYRQSLGQGLEFLIYFQGNSAPDKSGLPSDRFSAERTGGSVSTLTIQRTQQEDSAVYLCASSLGQGGNYGYTFGSGTRLTVV.

Concerning this clone itself: In the same sample, other DNA sequences code for this CDR3. The V gene is TRBV5-1, the J gene TRBJ2-3; TRBD2 matches 8 bases. The CDR3 totals 14 residues. V was clipped by 4 bases and J by 3 bases; unmatched bases: 4. Germline loops: CDR1 SGHRS, CDR2 YFSETQ. This CDR3 is CASSLPGGTDTQYF. CDR3 DNA: TGCGCCAGCAGCCTTCCGGGGGGGACAGATACGCAGTATTTT.

The chain links TRBV7-3 to TRBJ2-5; D is uncertain. The germline CDR1 and CDR2 sequences are SGHTA and FQGTGA. The CDR3 consists of 15 residues. Trimming removed 1 base at V and 5 bases at J, with 14 bases between. CDR3 nucleotides: TGTGCCAGCAGCTTAAGGGTCGGGCAACGGGAGACCCAGTACTTC. Translation gives CASSLRVGQRETQYF.

The chain employs TRBV18 and TRBJ2-1; tentative D call: TRBD1 (6 bases). Germline V CDR1 and CDR2: KGHSH, LQKENI. Trimming cost V 5 bases and J 5 bases, with 19 bases left between them. This CDR3 comprises 16 residues. CDR3 nucleotides: TGTGCCAGCTCAACGATACAGGGTGTGGGCGACAATGAGCAGTTCTTC. Protein sequence: CASSTIQGVGDNEQFF.

The V gene is TRBV28, the J gene TRBJ1-2; 7 positions match TRBD1. Germline-derived CDR1 and CDR2 are MDHEN and SYDVKM. V lost 5 bases and J lost 3; bases outside the gene matches: 3. This CDR3 region has 13 residues. Here the CDR3 DNA reads TGTGCCAGCAGTCTAGACAGGGACTATGGCTACACCTTC. This sequence encodes CASSLDRDYGYTF.

The gene calls are TRBV18 and TRBJ1-1, with 9 positions matching TRBD1. The CDR3 sequence is 13 residues long. Trimming removed 7 bases from V and 1 base from J; junction bases left unmatched: 1. The germline CDR1 and CDR2 sequences are KGHSH and LQKENI. CDR3 in amino acids: CASLQGANTEAFF. The CDR3 DNA reads TGTGCCAGCTTACAGGGGGCGAACACTGAAGCTTTCTTT.

This clone was detected only a few times. This chain links TRBV5-5 with TRBJ2-2; D is possibly TRBD1 or TRBD2 (5 bases each). This CDR3 is 15 amino acids long. V dropped 4 bases and J dropped 9 bases, with 19 bases sitting between them. The germline CDR1 and CDR2 sequences are SGHKS and YYEKEE (reference sequence). This CDR3 reads CASSLNVQGRWELFF. The CDR3 DNA sequence: TGTGCCAGCAGCCTAAATGTGCAGGGACGATGGGAGCTGTTTTTT.

The chain carries TRBV7-9 and TRBJ2-5, with 10 nucleotides matching TRBD2. The CDR3 covers 15 residues. With 5 bases clipped from V and 2 bases from J, the junction kept 5 bases outside the gene matches. The germline CDR1 and CDR2 sequences are SEHNR and FQNEAQ (reference sequence). The CDR3: CASSPLTSGQETQYF. The CDR3 DNA reads TGTGCCAGCAGCCCCCTGACTAGCGGGCAAGAGACCCAGTACTTC. Supplemented by reference TRBV7-9 and TRBJ2-5, the full variable domain reads DTGVSQNPRHKITKRGQNVTFRCDPISEHNRLYWYRQTLGQGPEFLTYFQNEAQLEKSRLLSDRFSAERPKGSFSTLEIQRTEQGDSAMYLCASSPLTSGQETQYFGPGTRLLVL.

This clone has just one count. The chain is built from TRBV4-1 and TRBJ2-7, with a weak D call TRBD1 (5 bases). CDR1 and CDR2 (germline): MGHRA, YSYEKL. V lost 1 base to trimming and J lost 4 bases, with 14 bases between them. The CDR3 runs to 15 residues. CDR3 nucleotide sequence: TGCGCCAGCAGCCAAGGTTTGGCAGGGTGGTACGAGCAGTACTTC. The encoded protein is CASSQGLAGWYEQYF.

In the case of this clone: Additional DNA sequences in this sample encode the identical CDR3. The chain uses TRBV5-6 and TRBJ2-7, with 7 positions matching TRBD2. V gave up 0 bases and J gave up 7 bases; unmatched junction bases: 10. Germline assignment: CDR1 SGHDT and CDR2 YYEEEE. The CDR3 consists of 15 residues. CDR3: CASSLEAGAPREQYF. The CDR3 nucleotides read TGTGCCAGCAGCTTGGAGGCGGGAGCCCCGCGGGAGCAGTACTTC.

The V gene is TRBV28, the J gene TRBJ2-3, with TRBD2 as a possible D gene (7 bases). This CDR3 spans 15 amino acids. V was clipped by 6 bases and J by 6 bases, with 19 bases between them. Germline V gene data show CDR1 as MDHEN and CDR2 as SYDVKM. The CDR3 here is CASRGGDSSADTQYF. For the CDR3, the DNA is TGTGCCAGCAGAGGGGGGGACTCTTCTGCGGATACGCAGTATTTT. The full variable domain, its missing parts supplied by reference TRBV28 and TRBJ2-3, is DVKVTQSSRYLVKRTGEKVFLECVQDMDHENMFWYRQDPGLGLRLIYFSYDVKMKEKGDIPEGYSVSREKKERFSLILESASTNQTSMYLCASRGGDSSADTQYFGPGTRLTVL.